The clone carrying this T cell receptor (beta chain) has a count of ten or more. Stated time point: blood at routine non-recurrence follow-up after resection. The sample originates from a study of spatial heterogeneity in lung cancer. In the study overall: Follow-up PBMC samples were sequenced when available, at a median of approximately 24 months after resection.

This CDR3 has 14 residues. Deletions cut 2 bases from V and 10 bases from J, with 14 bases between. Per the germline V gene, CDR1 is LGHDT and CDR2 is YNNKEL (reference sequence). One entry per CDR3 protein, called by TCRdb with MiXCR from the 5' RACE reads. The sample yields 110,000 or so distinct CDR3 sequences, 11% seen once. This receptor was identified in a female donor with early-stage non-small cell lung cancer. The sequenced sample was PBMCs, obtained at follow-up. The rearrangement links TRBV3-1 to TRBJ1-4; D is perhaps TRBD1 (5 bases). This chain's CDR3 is CASSQSRQSGKLFF. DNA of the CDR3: TGTGCCAGCAGCCAATCCCGACAGAGCGGAAAACTGTTTTTT.